This T cell receptor beta chain was found in a study of blood T cell repertoires in COVID-19. The overall study: Spain, Italy and the United States supplied samples that represented acute and convalescent COVID-19. The analysed material was cDNA or gDNA that came from T cells, B-cell-depleted T cells, or PBMCs.

Participants came from around 25 US areas, aged about 18 to 89 years. Cohort assignment relied on participant-reported clinical history. Sequenced by immunoSEQ multiplex PCR; TCRdb stores in-frame clones only, minus some. The data show a few hundred thousand clones, roughly 81% seen once. Trimming left V 6 bases short and J 0 bases short, with 12 bases between. CDR3 size: 15 residues. Germline lookup yields CDR1 SNHLY and CDR2 FYNNEI. The genes are TRBV2 and TRBJ2-1, with a possible D match to TRBD1 (5 bases). What was sequenced was PBMCs or T cells enriched from blood (not recorded which). The sequence was obtained from a woman between 45 and 65 years old who had been exposed to COVID-19. CDR3 loop: CASRVFDSSYNEQFF. DNA for the CDR3: TGTGCCAGCAGGGTTTTTGACAGCTCCTACAATGAGCAGTTCTTC.